A selection of T cell receptor beta chains follows, all from one sample in a study of cytomegalovirus exposure and HLA in healthy donors. The data were produced by immunoSEQ multiplex PCR, yet TCRdb's version contains in-frame clones alone and is incomplete. This table holds tens of thousands of clones, around 80% found once. Specimen: PBMCs. These receptors were taken from a woman under 40 in good health and CMV-seronegative. Each CDR3 is given with its conserved first and last residue. The D gene is left open where the match is weak. Some rows have no size entry. The others give once, few or many, or a class for an expanded clone.

>TRBJ2-7|TRBD2|.|TRBV7-9
CASSSSGGTSYEQYF
TGTGCCAGCAGCTCGAGCGGGGGAACATCCTACGAGCAGTACTTC
>TRBJ1-2|.|.|TRBV28
CASSPNRYGYTF
TGTGCCAGCAGTCCCAACAGATATGGCTACACCTTC
>TRBJ2-2|TRBD2|.|TRBV4-3
CASSQVRRLAGALTGELFF
TGCGCCAGCAGCCAAGTAAGGCGTCTAGCGGGAGCCCTCACCGGGGAGCTGTTTTTT
>TRBJ2-5|TRBD2|.|TRBV7-9
CASSPGTSASSETQYF
TGTGCCAGCAGCCCCGGGACTAGCGCCTCCTCTGAGACCCAGTACTTC
>TRBJ1-1|.|once|TRBV28
CASRIDSLNTEAFF
TGTGCCAGCAGAATAGACAGCCTGAACACTGAAGCTTTCTTT
>TRBJ1-2|TRBD1|.|TRBV13
CASSPWDSNYGYTF
TGTGCCAGCAGCCCGTGGGACAGCAACTATGGCTACACCTTC
>TRBJ1-4|TRBD1|.|TRBV2
CASRRQGGGTNEKLFF
TGTGCCAGCAGACGACAGGGGGGTGGAACTAATGAAAAACTGTTTTTT
>TRBJ2-1|.|once|TRBV28
CASSFRRDLYNEQFF
TGTGCCAGCAGTTTTAGGCGGGACCTCTACAATGAGCAGTTCTTC
>TRBJ1-3|TRBD1|.|TRBV4-1
CASSQVTGYRNTIYF
TGCGCCAGCAGCCAAGTGACAGGGTATCGAAACACCATATATTTT
>TRBJ2-3|.|.|TRBV4-2
CASSQQWRASTDTQYF
TGTGCCAGCAGCCAACAGTGGCGGGCGAGCACAGATACGCAGTATTTT
>TRBJ2-3|.|.|TRBV30
CAWSVGVGGTDTQYF
TGTGCCTGGAGTGTAGGAGTTGGGGGGACAGATACGCAGTATTTT
>TRBJ1-2|TRBD1|.|TRBV9
CASSSGGGAGGYGYTF
TGTGCCAGCAGCTCCGGCGGGGGGGCAGGGGGCTATGGCTACACCTTC
>TRBJ1-2|.|.|TRBV4-3
CASSQDWRVRAYGYTF
TGCGCCAGCAGCCAAGATTGGAGGGTTCGGGCTTATGGCTACACCTTC
>TRBJ1-2|.|.|TRBV4-3
CASSQETSYGYTF
TGCGCCAGCAGCCAAGAGACTTCCTATGGCTACACCTTC
>TRBJ2-3|TRBD1|.|TRBV7-6
CASSPGQGARVGDTQYF
TGTGCCAGCAGCCCGGGACAGGGGGCGAGAGTCGGAGATACGCAGTATTTT
>TRBJ2-3|.|.|TRBV29-1
CSVIGTRGLLGTDTQYF
TGCAGCGTTATTGGGACACGAGGGCTGTTGGGCACAGATACGCAGTATTTT
>TRBJ2-7|TRBD1|few|TRBV6-1
CASSSGTGTYEQYF
TGTGCCAGCAGTTCCGGGACAGGGACCTACGAGCAGTACTTC
>TRBJ1-1|TRBD1|.|TRBV7-9
CASIPTGKNTEAFF
TGTGCCAGCATCCCGACAGGGAAGAACACTGAAGCTTTCTTT
>TRBJ2-1|TRBD2|.|TRBV15
CATRGGSGSNEQFF
TGTGCCACTCGCGGAGGTAGCGGGAGTAATGAGCAGTTCTTC
>TRBJ2-3|.|few|TRBV11-3
CASSHGRRERGTDTQYF
TGTGCCAGCAGTCACGGACGGAGGGAGCGGGGCACAGATACGCAGTATTTT
>TRBJ1-4|TRBD1|few|TRBV28
CASSTVRGEKLFF
TGTGCCAGCAGTACCGTCAGGGGGGAAAAACTGTTTTTT
>TRBJ2-7|TRBD1|.|TRBV5-1
CASSWGTGREEQYF
TGCGCCAGCAGCTGGGGGACAGGGAGGGAAGAGCAGTACTTC
>TRBJ2-1|.|.|TRBV29-1
CSVVRGSSYNEQFF
TGCAGCGTTGTCCGGGGGAGCTCCTACAATGAGCAGTTCTTC
>TRBJ2-5|.|.|TRBV2
CASSEMAKTTQYF
TGTGCCAGCAGTGAAATGGCTAAGACTACCCAGTACTTC
>TRBJ1-1|TRBD1|.|TRBV5-1
CASSLTQGEGNTEAFF
TGCGCCAGCAGCTTGACACAGGGGGAGGGGAACACTGAAGCTTTCTTT
>TRBJ2-7|TRBD1|.|TRBV28
CASRDPGQGYEQYF
TGTGCCAGCAGGGACCCGGGACAGGGCTACGAGCAGTACTTC
>TRBJ1-2|.|.|TRBV5-4
CASSFDSLYGYTF
TGTGCCAGCAGCTTCGACAGTCTATATGGCTACACCTTC
>TRBJ1-5|TRBD1|.|TRBV4-2
CASSQEGTGNQPQHF
TGTGCCAGCAGCCAAGAGGGGACAGGGAATCAGCCCCAGCATTTT
>TRBJ1-5|.|.|TRBV5-8
CASSFGSYSNQPQHF
TGTGCCAGCAGCTTCGGGAGCTATAGCAATCAGCCCCAGCATTTT
>TRBJ2-5|TRBD1|.|TRBV6-1
CASRARGQQETQYF
TGTGCCAGCAGGGCCAGGGGGCAACAAGAGACCCAGTACTTC
>TRBJ2-7|TRBD2|.|TRBV7-9
CASGRGAYEQYF
TGTGCCAGCGGACGGGGGGCCTACGAGCAGTACTTC
>TRBJ2-3|.|.|TRBV30
CAWSVVGGTDTQYF
TGTGCCTGGAGTGTTGTGGGAGGAACAGATACGCAGTATTTT
>TRBJ1-5|.|.|TRBV29-1
CSVEEGGSGNQPQHF
TGCAGCGTTGAAGAGGGCGGGAGCGGAAATCAGCCCCAGCATTTT
>TRBJ2-7|.|.|TRBV5-4
CASSFYISYEQYF
TGTGCCAGCAGCTTTTACATCTCCTACGAGCAGTACTTC
>TRBJ1-5|.|.|TRBV18
CASSPDGGNQPQHF
TGTGCCAGCTCACCGGACGGGGGCAATCAGCCCCAGCATTTT
>TRBJ1-2|.|.|TRBV28
CASSLIRGYGYTF
TGTGCCAGCAGTCTCATTCGGGGCTATGGCTACACCTTC
>TRBJ2-5|TRBD1|.|TRBV14
CASSQPRGRETQYF
TGTGCCAGCAGCCAACCCAGGGGGCGAGAGACCCAGTACTTC
>TRBJ2-7|.|.|TRBV4-1
CASSPIDRATYEQYF
TGCGCCAGCAGCCCAATCGACAGAGCAACCTACGAGCAGTACTTC
>TRBJ2-7|.|.|TRBV5-1
CASSLGSGLQYF
TGCGCCAGCAGCTTGGGCAGCGGGCTGCAGTACTTC
>TRBJ2-1|TRBD1|once|TRBV7-3
CASSTGTGRYNEQFF
TGTGCCAGCAGTACTGGGACAGGGAGGTACAATGAGCAGTTCTTC
>TRBJ2-7|.|once|TRBV28
CASSPPRGYEQYF
TGTGCCAGCAGTCCTCCCCGGGGATACGAGCAGTACTTC
>TRBJ2-7|TRBD1|.|TRBV6-5
CASKNRGRYEEQYF
TGTGCCAGCAAAAACAGGGGAAGGTATGAAGAGCAGTACTTC
>TRBJ2-5|.|.|TRBV19
CASSGSQETQYF
TGTGCCAGTTCCGGTAGCCAAGAGACCCAGTACTTC
>TRBJ1-5|.|.|TRBV10-2
CATSIKSWTVNQPQHF
TGCGCCACCTCGATAAAGTCATGGACAGTCAATCAGCCCCAGCATTTT
>TRBJ2-5|TRBD1|.|TRBV5-4
CASSLGRTGASRAKETQYF
TGTGCCAGCAGCTTGGGTAGGACAGGGGCCTCCCGCGCCAAAGAGACCCAGTACTTC
>TRBJ2-1|.|.|TRBV6-5
CASAAGSSYNEQFF
TGTGCCAGCGCGGCCGGAAGCTCCTACAATGAGCAGTTCTTC
>TRBJ1-5|.|few|TRBV6-1
CASSDRRAPQPQHF
TGTGCCAGCAGTGACAGGAGGGCCCCTCAGCCCCAGCATTTT
>TRBJ1-5|TRBD1|.|TRBV2
CASKRQGHSNQPQHF
TGTGCCAGCAAACGACAGGGCCATAGCAATCAGCCCCAGCATTTT
>TRBJ2-7|.|.|TRBV21-1
CASSEVRGVKGEQYF
TGTGCCAGCAGCGAAGTCAGAGGTGTTAAAGGCGAGCAGTACTTC
>TRBJ2-1|.|.|TRBV29-1
CSVEGGNNEQFF
TGCAGCGTTGAAGGAGGGAACAATGAGCAGTTCTTC
>TRBJ1-2|TRBD1|.|TRBV2
CASSSGQGARGYTF
TGTGCCAGCAGTAGCGGGCAGGGGGCCCGTGGCTACACCTTC
>TRBJ2-1|TRBD2|.|TRBV2
CASSAWTSEDNEQFF
TGTGCCAGCAGTGCGTGGACTAGCGAGGACAATGAGCAGTTCTTC
>TRBJ2-7|TRBD2|.|TRBV7-2
CASSSSGLEQYF
TGTGCCAGCAGCTCTAGCGGTCTCGAGCAGTACTTC
>TRBJ2-1|TRBD2|.|TRBV11-2
CASSLDMRAGVWNEQFF
TGTGCCAGCAGCTTAGATATGAGAGCGGGAGTTTGGAATGAGCAGTTCTTC